The present T cell receptor (beta chain) was sequenced within a study of blood T cell repertoires in COVID-19. Study-wide context: Acute-phase and convalescent COVID-19 samples originated in the United States, Italy and Spain. PBMCs, B-cell-depleted T cells, or T cells were the source of the cDNA or gDNA that made up the material.

Germline V lookup: CDR1 MNHEY, CDR2 SMNVEV (reference sequence). The V and J ends lost 5 bases and 5 bases, in that order; junction bases with no gene match: 7. CDR3 length: 14 amino acids. As originally analysed: The assay estimated nucleated cells by amplifying reference gene primers. The repertoire was sequenced with immunoSEQ multiplex PCR; TCRdb's copy has only in-frame clones and lacks some. For V, J and clone size, that table is used; D and trimming come from the DNA. The table lists 200,000 to 300,000 clones, roughly 90% of them singletons. Source material: peripheral blood. The TCR comes from a man in his sixties with acute or convalescent COVID-19. This rearrangement joins TRBV27 to TRBJ1-1; 8 nucleotides align to TRBD1. CDR3 sequence reads: CASSGWTGRTEAFF. The CDR3 coding sequence is TGTGCCAGCAGTGGGTGGACAGGGAGGACTGAAGCTTTCTTT.